Below, 8 T cell receptor beta chains from the same sample are listed, as sequenced in a study of Ad26.COV2.S vaccination and SARS-CoV-2 variants. Clones were read by immunoSEQ multiplex PCR, and TCRdb kept only the in-frame ones, dropping some. The data show about 97,000 clones, less than 85% seen once. The specimen comprised peripheral blood, sampled after recovery from COVID-19. The source of these receptors is a human donor who had recovered from COVID-19.

CDR3 loop: CASSTTEDNSPLHF. For the CDR3, the DNA is TGTGCCAGCAGCACAACAGAGGATAATTCACCCCTCCACTTT. The rearrangement uses TRBV7-9 and TRBJ1-6, with D unclear. Germline-derived CDR1 and CDR2 are SEHNR and FQNEAQ (reference sequence). The CDR3 is 14 residues long. V lost 5 bases and J lost 5, with 10 bases in between.

V gene TRBV7-2 combines with J gene TRBJ2-1; 11 nucleotides line up with TRBD1. The germline CDR1 and CDR2 sequences are SGHTA and FQGNSA. V dropped 5 bases and J dropped 7; count of bases not matched to a gene: 7. The CDR3 is made up of 15 amino acids. The CDR3 DNA reads as TGTGCCAGCAGCAACCGGGACAGGGGGTTTAATGAGCAGTTCTTC. Its translation: CASSNRDRGFNEQFF.

This clone has just one count. CDR3 region: CASSLMGVGETQYF. DNA of the CDR3: TGTGCCAGCAGCTTAATGGGGGTTGGTGAGACCCAGTACTTC. V usage is TRBV7-3 and J usage is TRBJ2-5; D assignment may be TRBD1 or TRBD2 (5 bases each). CDR1 and CDR2 (germline): SGHTA, FQGTGA. Trimming took off 1 base at V and 5 bases at J, with 11 bases between the two ends. There are 14 residues in the CDR3.

This clone appeared once. The chain uses TRBV30 and TRBJ2-1, with TRBD2 matching over 15 bases. The CDR3 consists of 15 residues. Germline assignment: CDR1 GTSNPN and CDR2 SVGIG (reference sequence). The V gene end was trimmed by 4 bases and the J gene end by 9 bases; junction bases not matched to a gene: 7. The DNA of the CDR3 is TGTGCCTGGAAGAGGACTAGCGGGGGGGCCGGTGAGCAGTTCTTC. Its protein is CAWKRTSGGAGEQFF.

J is TRBJ2-1 and V is TRBV7-2; D might be TRBD1 (5 bases). Trimming took 5 bases from V and 2 from J, leaving 10 bases between them. Germline CDR1 reads SGHTA; CDR2 reads FQGNSA. This CDR3 has 14 amino acids. The CDR3 here is CASSQPGTYNEQFF. The CDR3, as DNA: TGTGCCAGCAGCCAGCCAGGGACCTACAATGAGCAGTTCTTC.

This chain links TRBV28 with TRBJ1-2, with 8 nucleotides matching TRBD1. CDR1 is MDHEN, CDR2 SYDVKM, per germline. Trimming cost V 5 bases and J 3 bases; bases outside gene matches: 8. This CDR3 is 15 amino acids long. Written as DNA, the CDR3 is TGTGCCAGCAGTCAGAAGACAGGGGAAGACTATGGCTACACCTTC. As protein: CASSQKTGEDYGYTF.

The rearrangement links TRBV5-1 to TRBJ2-3, with 8 bases fitting TRBD2. This CDR3 region has 19 residues. Germline V gene lookup returns CDR1 SGHRS and CDR2 YFSETQ. The J segment lost 0 bases and the V segment lost 0 bases, leaving 12 bases of the junction unmatched. CDR3 protein: CASSLDSSGALTSTDTQYF. DNA for the CDR3: TGCGCCAGCAGCTTGGATAGTAGCGGGGCCCTAACTAGCACAGATACGCAGTATTTT.

V usage is TRBV19 and J usage is TRBJ2-7; 9 bases agree with TRBD1. Per the germline V gene, CDR1 is LNHDA and CDR2 is SQIVND (reference sequence). This CDR3 region has 15 residues. Losses at the gene ends were 5 bases for V and 3 bases for J; bases not matched to a gene: 8. DNA of the CDR3: TGTGCCAGTAGTTTCTCGGGGACAGGGATCTACGAGCAGTACTTC. It is translated as CASSFSGTGIYEQYF.